Sequencing of this T cell receptor beta chain was carried out in a study of cytomegalovirus exposure and HLA in healthy donors (dated by TCRdb to the late 2010s). With respect to the entire study: In an earlier analysis of some 550 of the donors, about 260 Gb of sequence data and roughly 100 million unique TCR beta sequences from about 180 million T cells were reported. An early release that covered fewer than 750 HLA-typed donors contained about 300 gigabases of sequencing data and tens of millions of unique TCR sequences. The genetic ancestry cluster associated with self-reported Caucasian donors included approximately 85% of the 300 to 400 genotyped donors. The study aimed to test whether cataloging public T cell receptors could reveal signatures of past pathogen exposure. The study used immunosequencing to profile the T cell repertoires of hundreds of subjects and linked those repertoires to cytomegalovirus serostatus. Along with the approximately 650-subject first cohort, a separate validation cohort of 120 different subjects was used. The study combined high-throughput TCR immunosequencing, statistical association of individual TCRs with disease status, and machine learning to predict cytomegalovirus infection status. A later analysis re-analyzed previously published TCR beta repertoires from several hundred donors and added high-resolution HLA genotyping to study TCR occurrence patterns. Rather than drawing on any new phenotypic data, the later analysis identified candidate immune exposures from TCR beta sequences and the way those sequences occurred across donors. An earlier analysis of approximately 630 of the donors applied high-throughput TCR beta sequencing to assess whether each TCR beta V gene segment acted as functional or pseudogenic. Donor age, sex, ethnicity and CMV serostatus were compiled alongside the repertoire data. In a later genetic analysis, genome-wide SNP genotypes for about three fifths of the roughly 670 donors were used, and that subset was treated as a discovery cohort. All discovery cohort repertoires had been generated on a single sequencing platform. Both class I and class II loci were covered by HLA typing, at four-digit resolution. Typing coverage varied by locus: roughly 629-640 donors for A, B, C, DRB1 and DQB1; more than 500 for DQA1; nearly 610 for DPA1; around 450 for DPB1. Because of strong linkage in the cohort, roughly five DR-DQ haplotypes were treated as single units for association and clustering. Among around 400 genotyped donors of the cohort, an average of about 240,000 unique TCR beta nucleotide sequences was sequenced per donor, of which about 19% were non-productive.

A note on this clone: Its binding antigen is unknown. Base qualities were left out, and no much larger clone turns up one base away.

Libraries were made using the immunoSEQ multiplex PCR assay. The multiplex PCR relied on a mix of 60 forward primers for TCR Vbeta segments and 13 reverse primers for TCR Jbeta segments. A multiplex PCR assay on genomic DNA amplified the CDR3 region of rearranged TCR beta genes. The Illumina HiSeq System was used to sequence the amplified TCR beta libraries as 87-base-pair reads. Concerning the study's data processing: In a later analysis, tens of millions of unique TCR beta chains were counted across the 500 to 850 repertoires, and around 10 million of these chains were shared by at least two donors. A nearest-neighbor algorithm error-corrected the raw reads and collapsed the reads into unique sequences, merging closely related sequences to remove PCR and sequencing errors. Alignment of CDR3 sequences to IMGT reference sequences was used to assign V, D and J gene segments. Each retained sequence needed at least a six-nucleotide match to both a V gene segment and a J gene segment. A rearrangement was called productive if the CDR3 had no stop codons and remained in frame with V and J, and every other rearrangement was called non-productive. Following IMGT convention, CDR3 was defined as the stretch from the second conserved V-encoded cysteine to the conserved J-encoded phenylalanine. The earlier analysis of 500 to 650 of the donors excluded any sequence lacking an unambiguous match to a single V gene segment. An earlier analysis of about 590 of the donors classified V segments as functional when productive rearrangements were above 56.7% and as segregating when the standard deviation between donors was above 5%. A statistical classification framework was developed to diagnose cytomegalovirus status using the catalog of TCR beta chain sequences. In a later analysis, TCR nucleotide sequences were compared against IMGT/GENE-DB human TR gene sequences so that V and J genes could be assigned. Using the TCRdist pipeline, a later analysis assigned CDR3 sequences along with most-parsimonious VDJ recombination scenarios. In a later analysis, each TCR beta chain was defined by its CDR3 amino acid sequence together with its V-gene family, and reads lacking a unique V-gene family were excluded. In a later analysis, fewer than 600 highly shared, low-generation-probability nucleotide sequences were removed to address suspected cross-contamination and a sequencing artifact. In a later analysis, a clonal expansion index for each public chain was calculated from normalized within-repertoire ranks of inferred template counts. Generation probabilities in a later analysis came from a VDJ recombination model fitted to out-of-frame rearrangements, and those results were checked against IGoR. In a later analysis, TCR-TCR, TCR-HLA and TCR-CMV co-occurrence was scored with hypergeometric tests, and a repertoire-size bias correction was applied to TCR pairs. In a later analysis, false discovery rates were estimated by permuting HLA or CMV assignments 20 times. In a later analysis, co-occurring TCRs were grouped using DBSCAN, with TCRdist sequence similarity added in when clustering inside HLA-allele-positive subsets. Repertoires with fewer than 30,000 or more than 120,000 public chains were left out of co-occurrence clustering, as were roughly five repertoires with anomalous nucleotide sharing. TCRdb limited this immuneACCESS table to in-frame rearrangements with V and J called. A share of clones is missing; checked studies link under half to unresolved V genes, and the rest is unexplained. V, J and clone size were drawn from that table, and D and trimming were deduced from the DNA. For this sample the table gives some 130,000 clones, of which less than 80% were detected only once. The ten top clones hold about 6.8% of the sample.

Summary of the overall study and its limitations: In a later analysis, HLA-associated TCR beta chains showed more clonal expansion and lower generation probabilities than non-associated chains that were equally common. The cohort was sequenced for TCR beta chains only, and without alpha or paired-chain data the features that could be detected were limited. Compared with the approximately 710-donor mean, donors in an Asian-associated ancestry cluster had fewer N-insertions in productive TCRs, according to a later genetic analysis. In a later genetic analysis, a missense DCLRE1C variant was associated with V-gene and J-gene trimming of TCR beta chains, and the association was replicated in an independent cohort. Strong co-occurrence of HLA alleles, especially DR and DQ, made assigning TCR associations to individual alleles difficult. In a later analysis, the rate of TCR association differed among HLA loci, with DRB1 alleles having the most associated TCRs and HLA-C alleles having the fewest. A later analysis associated about 17,000 TCR beta sequences with specific HLA alleles at a false discovery rate of 0.05. A few of the identified cytomegalovirus-associated TCR beta chains were confirmed in vitro to be specific for cytomegalovirus antigens. Fewer than 20 rarely observed V segments, including chromosome 9 orphons, were excluded from the earlier analysis of approximately 500 of the donors because counts were too low. Most CMV-associated TCR beta chains appeared to be HLA-restricted in a later analysis, and the HLA associations seemed to be driven largely by CMV exposure. According to a later analysis, parvovirus B19, influenza, CMV and Epstein-Barr virus appeared linked to several top co-occurrence clusters. A group of highly shared sequence variants was considered likely to be a technical artifact of the sequencing pipeline. The presence/absence analyses assumed that sequencing depth was roughly uniform across donors, and that assumption may not be true. In an earlier analysis of 450 to 750 of the donors, most TCR beta V segments appeared in productive rearrangements about 90% or about 30% of the time, broadly matching IMGT annotations. Most TCR sequences were observed very rarely across donors, whereas some public TCRs were present in many individuals. Some IMGT-functional V segments, including TRBV6-2 and TRBV6-3, could not be told apart with the 87-base-pair reads, so those segments were excluded. In the study, 150 to 200 TCR beta chains were listed as associated with cytomegalovirus. Linkage disequilibrium might explain the correlated functional status among segregating V segments, but an unknown experimental factor could not be ruled out. Because HLA typing was unavailable for some donors at each locus, only the typed subset was used in association tests. According to the authors, the approach could potentially be generalized to other disease states and immunological phenotypes. Cytomegalovirus status was reported to be diagnosed by the classifier with high specificity and sensitivity in both the original and validation cohorts. A further reported finding was that TCR beta sequences accurately predicted the HLA-A and HLA-B alleles for most subjects in the first cohort. For the cohort, immune exposure information was limited to CMV serostatus.

In the germline V gene, CDR1 corresponds to SGHTA and CDR2 to FQGTGA. The junction carries 18 bases between V and J, which are trimmed by 2 bases and 7 bases respectively. Spanning cysteine to phenylalanine, the CDR3 consists of 16 amino acids. The sequence is cut down to CDR3 DNA, 48 bases in frame from base 1. In total, fewer than 750 healthy bone marrow donors made up the cohort. At the time of sampling, all cohort members were nominally healthy, though unrecorded immune exposures were likely present. The donor tested CMV seropositive, placing the donor among the 250 to 300 seropositive members of the cohort. Each donor provided a peripheral blood sample, and peripheral blood mononuclear cells were used for TCR beta sequencing. The Qiagen DNeasy Blood Extraction Kit was used to extract genomic DNA from the blood cell samples.

The sample was PBMCs. The clonotype comes from a man in his forties in good health and CMV-seropositive. The chain uses TRBV7-3 and TRBJ2-1; the D region possibly corresponds to TRBD2 (6 bases align). The encoded CDR3 is CASSLYRTLRGNEQFF. In nucleotides, the sequence is TGTGCCAGCAGCTTATATCGGACTCTTCGGGGGAATGAGCAGTTCTTC.